A single sample gave rise to the 20 T cell receptor beta chains below, sequenced in a study of blood T cell repertoires in COVID-19. Profiled with immunoSEQ multiplex PCR; TCRdb holds only in-frame clones, not every one. Of some 420,000 clones listed, more than 80% are singletons. Sequenced input: PBMCs or T cells enriched from blood (not recorded which). Source of these receptors: a man aged 30 to 39 who had recovered from COVID-19.

The chain is built from TRBV28 and TRBJ1-1; the match to TRBD1 covers 10 bases. In germline, CDR1 is MDHEN, CDR2 SYDVKM. V shed 8 bases and J 6 bases; nucleotides not matched to a gene: 6. This CDR3 spans 13 amino acids. The DNA of the CDR3 is TGTGCCAGCGGGCCGGGACAGGGGTCTGAAGCTTTCTTT. This gives the protein CASGPGQGSEAFF.

This CDR3 reads CASSRQGENEQFF. For the CDR3, the DNA is TGTGCCAGCAGCCGACAGGGGGAGAATGAGCAGTTCTTC. This sequence joins TRBV7-3 and TRBJ2-1; 9 bases line up with TRBD1. V lost 5 bases and J lost 7; bases outside the gene matches: 3. There are 13 residues in the CDR3. Germline loops: CDR1 SGHTA, CDR2 FQGTGA.

This chain uses TRBV19 with TRBJ1-5; weak D call: TRBD1 (5 bases). Trimming cost V 7 bases and J 6 bases, with 19 bases left between them. The germline V gene encodes CDR1 LNHDA and CDR2 SQIVND (reference sequence). This CDR3 region has 15 residues. This CDR3 is CASTPEGYGGQPQHF. In nucleotides, the CDR3 is TGTGCCAGTACCCCGGAGGGGTATGGGGGTCAGCCCCAGCATTTT.

J is TRBJ2-2 and V is TRBV28, with D uncertain. CDR3 length: 13 residues. CDR1 and CDR2 (germline): MDHEN, SYDVKM. Trimming left V 6 bases short and J 5 bases short, with 10 bases between. CDR3 sequence reads: CASRTMETGELFF. For the CDR3, the DNA is TGTGCCAGCAGGACGATGGAGACCGGGGAGCTGTTTTTT.

J is TRBJ2-2 and V is TRBV24-1; perhaps TRBD1 as D (5 bases). Trimming removed 8 bases at V and 0 bases at J, with 9 bases between. The CDR3 is made up of 14 amino acids. Germline lookup yields CDR1 KGHDR and CDR2 SFDVKD. The chain's CDR3 is CATKGVANTGELFF. For the CDR3, the DNA is TGTGCCACCAAAGGGGTGGCGAACACCGGGGAGCTGTTTTTT.

To note about this clone: Other nucleotide sequences in the sample specify the same CDR3. The genes are TRBV28 and TRBJ1-2, with D unresolved. This CDR3 comprises 11 residues. Trimming shortened V by 6 bases and J by 5 bases, and 7 bases separated the two germline ends. The germline V gene has CDR1 MDHEN and CDR2 SYDVKM. The CDR3 region has the DNA TGTGCCAGCAGCTTGGCTTATGGCTACACCTTC. Its translation: CASSLAYGYTF.

This clone has just one count. The chain employs TRBV30 and TRBJ2-1; D is undetermined. This CDR3 region has 13 residues. Trimming cost V 0 bases and J 5 bases, with 8 bases left between them. The germline gives CDR1 GTSNPN, CDR2 SVGIG (reference sequence). In DNA, the CDR3 is TGTGCCTGGAGTGTGGGCCTTCACAATGAGCAGTTCTTC. Translated: CAWSVGLHNEQFF.

V and J are TRBV7-2 and TRBJ2-3; TRBD2 agrees at 8 bases. The germline gives CDR1 SGHTA, CDR2 FQGNSA. The trim removed 2 bases at V and 1 base at J, leaving 8 bases unmatched. The CDR3 covers 17 residues. CDR3 DNA: TGTGCCAGCAGCTTACTGTCCCTAGCGGGTGGCACAGATACGCAGTATTTT. It translates to CASSLLSLAGGTDTQYF.

This chain uses TRBV14 with TRBJ1-1; the D gene is possibly TRBD1 (5 bases). Trimming cost V 4 bases and J 0 bases, with 18 bases left between them. Germline V gene lookup returns CDR1 SGHDN and CDR2 FVKESK. The CDR3 contains 17 residues. This CDR3 is CASSPLGGRGMNTEAFF. In DNA form, the CDR3 reads TGTGCCAGCAGCCCCCTGGGGGGTAGGGGTATGAACACTGAAGCTTTCTTT.

The J gene is TRBJ2-1, the V gene TRBV19, with TRBD2 identical over 11 bases. The germline V gene has CDR1 LNHDA and CDR2 SQIVND (reference sequence). The CDR3 totals 15 residues. J gave up 2 bases and V 6 bases, and 3 bases lay outside the gene matches. The CDR3 loop is CASRGLAGTYNEQFF. The CDR3 DNA reads as TGTGCCAGTAGAGGACTAGCGGGCACCTACAATGAGCAGTTCTTC.

The V call is TRBV27, the J call TRBJ2-7; 12 bases line up with TRBD1. Germline values: CDR1 MNHEY, CDR2 SMNVEV (reference sequence). J lost 5 bases, V lost 4 bases, and 3 bases had no gene match. CDR3 size: 14 residues. The CDR3 DNA sequence: TGTGCCAGCAGTTACCGGGACAGGGGGCACGAGCAGTACTTC. Translated: CASSYRDRGHEQYF.

This clone has a handful of counts. This chain uses TRBV19 with TRBJ2-7; 12 nucleotides match TRBD2. Trimming removed 10 bases from V and 6 bases from J; junction bases left unmatched: 4. The CDR3 spans 12 residues. CDR1 is LNHDA and CDR2 is SQIVND in the germline V gene (reference sequence). DNA of the CDR3: TGTGCCACTGTGGGACTAGCGGGCGAGCAGTACTTC. It translates to CATVGLAGEQYF.

V usage is TRBV9 and J usage is TRBJ2-7; a possible D gene is TRBD2 (6 bases). With 3 bases removed from V and 3 bases from J, the gap between germline ends came to 19 bases. The CDR3 sequence is 16 residues long. Germline CDR1 is SGDLS and CDR2 is YYNGEE. CDR3 sequence reads: CASSAGSGERIYEQYF. The DNA for the CDR3 is TGTGCCAGCAGCGCAGGATCGGGAGAAAGGATCTACGAGCAGTACTTC. The full variable domain, with the rest looked up from reference TRBV9 and TRBJ2-7, is DSGVTQTPKHLITATGQRVTLRCSPRSGDLSVYWYQQSLDQGLQFLIQYYNGEERAKGNILERFSAQQFPDLHSELNLSSLELGDSALYFCASSAGSGERIYEQYFGPGTRLTVT.

V usage is TRBV18 and J usage is TRBJ2-2; 9 bases line up with TRBD1. The J segment lost 7 bases and the V segment lost 3 bases, leaving 3 bases of the junction unmatched. This CDR3 has 14 amino acids. Germline assignment: CDR1 KGHSH and CDR2 LQKENI. The CDR3 sequence: CASSPGQGHGELFF. DNA for the CDR3: TGTGCCAGCTCACCGGGACAGGGTCACGGGGAGCTGTTTTTT.

This chain links TRBV30 with TRBJ1-3; 7 nucleotides align to TRBD1. Trimming removed 2 bases from V and 4 bases from J; junction bases left unmatched: 2. This CDR3 has 13 residues. Germline loops: CDR1 GTSNPN, CDR2 SVGIG (reference sequence). As DNA, the CDR3 is TGTGCCTGGAGTAGGGGGCCCGGAAACACCATATATTTT. Its protein is CAWSRGPGNTIYF.

The gene calls are TRBV29-1 and TRBJ2-3; 11 nucleotides agree with TRBD1. V gave up 8 bases and J gave up 4 bases; unmatched junction bases: 5. The CDR3 spans 13 residues. CDR1 and CDR2 from the germline V gene are SQVTM and ANQGSEA. This CDR3 reads CSLGQGVSDTQYF. The DNA for the CDR3 is TGCAGCTTGGGACAGGGGGTTTCAGATACGCAGTATTTT.

The chain carries TRBV10-3 and TRBJ1-6, with 9 bases that match TRBD1. CDR1 ENHRY and CDR2 SYGVKD come from the germline V gene. V shed 5 bases and J 7 bases; nucleotides not matched to a gene: 6. CDR3 length: 15 residues. CDR3 residues: CAISKQGALNSPLHF. The CDR3 region has the DNA TGTGCCATCAGTAAACAGGGGGCCTTAAATTCACCCCTCCACTTT.

The chain joins TRBV10-1 to TRBJ2-7; 10 bases line up with TRBD2. CDR3 length: 18 residues. The germline CDR1 and CDR2 sequences are WNHNN and SYGVQD (reference sequence). V gave up 6 bases and J gave up 0 bases; unmatched junction bases: 14. CDR3 coding DNA: TGCGCCAGCAGCGCCGGCACCGGGACTAGCGTACCCTCCTACGAGCAGTACTTC. Translation: CASSAGTGTSVPSYEQYF.

The gene calls are TRBV24-1 and TRBJ2-3; D not certain. Between the trimmed V and J ends, which lost 1 base and 4 bases, there was a span of 8 bases. The CDR3 extends over 14 amino acids. Germline values: CDR1 KGHDR, CDR2 SFDVKD. The CDR3 is CATSDFKESDTQYF. CDR3 in DNA: TGTGCCACCAGTGATTTTAAGGAGTCAGATACGCAGTATTTT.

This clone appeared once. Different DNA sequences within this sample yield the same CDR3. This chain links TRBV2 with TRBJ2-3; 13 bases line up with TRBD2. Germline V gives CDR1 SNHLY, CDR2 FYNNEI. The CDR3 length is 15 residues. V trimming: 6 bases; J trimming: 3 bases; junction bases outside the gene matches: 3. The CDR3 sequence: CASREGLAGTDTQYF. CDR3 nucleotides: TGTGCCAGCAGGGAGGGACTAGCGGGAACAGATACGCAGTATTTT.